What follows are 10 T cell receptor beta chains derived from one specimen sequenced in a study of T cell changes during pregnancy in multiple sclerosis. TCRdb's table, derived via immunoSEQ multiplex PCR, lists solely in-frame clones and lacks some. The sample yields tens of thousands of clones, around 92% seen once. The material was peripheral blood, obtained in the third trimester of pregnancy. The receptor source for this set is a female donor in good health, enrolled as a control in a pregnancy study.

The V gene is TRBV4-2, the J gene TRBJ1-3; tentative D call: TRBD1 (6 bases). V dropped 0 bases and J dropped 4 bases, with 13 bases sitting between them. Germline loops: CDR1 LGHNA, CDR2 YNFKEQ. This CDR3 has 16 residues. This CDR3 reads CASSQEGQGHGNTIYF. The CDR3 region has the DNA TGTGCCAGCAGCCAAGAAGGGCAGGGGCACGGAAACACCATATATTTT.

This chain uses TRBV9 with TRBJ1-2; D not certain. CDR1 and CDR2 (germline): SGDLS, YYNGEE. Trimming stripped 0 bases from V and 0 bases from J, with 9 bases between. CDR3 length: 15 residues. CDR3 in amino acids: CASSVEVAANYGYTF. CDR3 bases: TGTGCCAGCAGCGTAGAGGTAGCAGCTAACTATGGCTACACCTTC. The full variable domain, with the rest looked up from reference TRBV9 and TRBJ1-2, is DSGVTQTPKHLITATGQRVTLRCSPRSGDLSVYWYQQSLDQGLQFLIQYYNGEERAKGNILERFSAQQFPDLHSELNLSSLELGDSALYFCASSVEVAANYGYTFGSGTRLTVV.

The chain joins TRBV9 to TRBJ2-6; 7 bases map to TRBD2. The CDR3 extends over 23 amino acids. V was clipped by 7 bases and J by 1 base; unmatched bases: 29. Germline V gives CDR1 SGDLS, CDR2 YYNGEE. CDR3 DNA sequence: TGTGCCAGCGGCCAGTCTCACGTGCTAGCGGAACTGATACCCCTATCTGGGGCCAACGTCCTGACTTTC. Its translation: CASGQSHVLAELIPLSGANVLTF.

The V gene is TRBV18, the J gene TRBJ2-5; 7 nucleotides line up with TRBD1. The V and J ends lost 1 base and 4 bases, in that order; junction bases with no gene match: 6. The CDR3 is 15 residues long. Germline-derived CDR1 and CDR2 are KGHSH and LQKENI. This CDR3 reads CASSPQGQQGETQYF. The CDR3, as DNA: TGTGCCAGCTCACCACAGGGACAGCAGGGAGAGACCCAGTACTTC.

This chain links TRBV28 with TRBJ2-3, with TRBD1 identical over 7 bases. The V and J ends lost 5 bases and 2 bases, in that order; junction bases with no gene match: 10. This CDR3 comprises 16 residues. Germline loops: CDR1 MDHEN, CDR2 SYDVKM. The CDR3 DNA reads as TGTGCCAGCAGTCCCTGGAACAGGGGATCCACAGATACGCAGTATTTT. It yields the protein CASSPWNRGSTDTQYF.

The rearrangement links TRBV27 to TRBJ1-4; D not resolved. The germline V and J ends were trimmed by 2 bases and 7 bases, with 8 bases remaining between them. Per germline, CDR1 MNHEY and CDR2 SMNVEV (reference sequence). The CDR3 has 13 residues. The DNA of the CDR3 is TGTGCCAGCAGTTTAGGCCGTCGTGAAAAACTGTTTTTT. It specifies CASSLGRREKLFF.

A remark on this clone: The germline gene is not matched at one end of the junction; a read error may be the cause. The CDR3 is CASSLGEVGELFF. The DNA for the CDR3 is TGTGCTAGCAGCCTGGGAGAAGTCGGGGAGCTGTTTTTT. The rearrangement links TRBV7-7 to TRBJ2-2, with D perhaps TRBD2 (5 bases). CDR1 is SSHAT, CDR2 FNYEAQ, per germline (reference sequence). CDR3 length equals 13 residues.

The chain joins TRBV10-3 to TRBJ1-2; D gene ambiguous. The CDR3 extends over 13 amino acids. The V gene lost 8 bases and the J gene lost 1 base, with 11 bases spanning the gap. From germline, CDR1 is ENHRY and CDR2 SYGVKD. The CDR3 coding sequence is TGTGCCATCCGCCCGACGGGTAACTATGGCTACACCTTC. Residues: CAIRPTGNYGYTF.

This chain connects TRBV5-1 to TRBJ2-7; maybe TRBD2 (6 bases). The CDR3 runs to 12 residues. V lost 3 bases and J 4 bases, leaving 8 bases between the germline ends. Per germline, CDR1 SGHRS and CDR2 YFSETQ. CDR3 sequence reads: CASSSGVYEQYF. CDR3 nucleotides: TGCGCCAGCAGCTCGGGGGTGTACGAGCAGTACTTC.

The chain carries TRBV18 and TRBJ1-1; 8 nucleotides agree with TRBD1. The V gene end was trimmed by 3 bases and the J gene end by 5 bases; junction bases not matched to a gene: 5. The CDR3 has 14 residues. The germline CDR1 and CDR2 sequences are KGHSH and LQKENI. In DNA, the CDR3 is TGTGCCAGCTCACCGGACAGGGTAAGGACTGAAGCTTTCTTT. Translating gives CASSPDRVRTEAFF.